This T cell receptor (beta chain) was identified in a study of vaccination effects on CD4 cells after COVID-19. Profiled with immunoSEQ multiplex PCR; TCRdb holds only in-frame clones, not every one. This table holds under 75,000 clones, 80% found once. A remark on this clone: Its target is not known.

CDR3 length equals 17 residues. Trimming took 1 base from V and 1 from J; bases not matched to a gene: 6. In germline, CDR1 is LGHNA, CDR2 YNFKEQ. Antigen-specific CD4+ T cell clonotypes were called by their expansion after viral peptide-pool culture in ViraFEST. Following a 10-day culture, CD4+ T cells were purified. Vaccine recipients lacked prior SARS-CoV-2 infection and had negative nucleocapsid antibodies. They grew two million PBMC in each well, adding approximately 10 IU/ml IL-2 and around 10 ug/ml peptides. General study points: From healthy vaccinees, only 1 of 255 vaccine-induced clones also reacted to common cold coronaviruses. Marked clonal contraction of both clone types appeared late after vaccination. Only a few convalescent patients and no early post-infection timepoints featured in the study.

The clonotype originates from a human donor who received a COVID-19 vaccine. The gene calls are TRBV4-2 and TRBJ2-5, with 10 bases that match TRBD2. This specimen consisted of CD4+ T cells from PBMCs cultured with SARS-CoV-2 spike peptides, obtained before COVID-19 vaccination. The CDR3 reads CASSQGASGGAQETQYF. As DNA, the CDR3 is TGTGCCAGCAGCCAAGGGGCGAGCGGGGGGGCCCAAGAGACCCAGTACTTC.